These 5 T cell receptor beta chains were all obtained from the same sample, sequenced in a study of T-cell memory formation after mild COVID-19. TCRdb reanalysed the 5' RACE reads using MiXCR and keeps one entry per CDR3 protein. In the table there are 250,000 to 300,000 distinct CDR3 sequences, about a sixth of which are singletons. Specimen: PBMCs or a T cell subset sorted from them (not recorded which). The receptors here all came from a young man who had mild COVID-19 (a few samples of this study predate the infection). Cell type and time point are not known.

The rearrangement joins TRBV7-2 to TRBJ1-1, with D hard to call. This CDR3 contains 14 residues. Germline CDR1 SGHTA, CDR2 FQGNSA. Trimming removed 1 base from V and 1 base from J, with 7 bases in between. The CDR3 region has the DNA TGTGCCAGCAGCTTAGTATTTAGGAACACTGAAGCTTTCTTT. It encodes CASSLVFRNTEAFF.

This chain links TRBV4-1 with TRBJ2-7; D perhaps matches TRBD2 (6 bases). The CDR3 runs 15 residues. Germline V CDR1 and CDR2: MGHRA, YSYEKL. V gave up 0 bases and J gave up 3 bases, with 12 bases separating them. The CDR3 bases are TGCGCCAGCAGCCAAGATTCTAGCGCCAGCTACGAGCAGTACTTC. Translated, it gives CASSQDSSASYEQYF.

The J gene is TRBJ1-6, the V gene TRBV5-1; maybe TRBD1 (5 bases). Trimming took 0 bases from V and 9 from J, leaving 13 bases between them. Germline V lookup: CDR1 SGHRS, CDR2 YFSETQ. The CDR3 has 15 residues. CDR3 nucleotides: TGCGCCAGCAGCTTGGGTCGGGGGATAGTTTCACCCCTCCACTTT. Amino acid sequence: CASSLGRGIVSPLHF.

In its sample, this clonotype was seen a few times. V usage is TRBV20-1 and J usage is TRBJ1-4; D might be TRBD1 (5 bases). The CDR3 loop spans 16 amino acids. Germline V gene data show CDR1 as DFQATT and CDR2 as SNEGSKA (reference sequence). The germline V and J ends were trimmed by 1 base and 3 bases, with 15 bases remaining between them. This chain's CDR3 is CSARGSRGRSNEKLFF. The DNA of the CDR3 is TGCAGTGCTAGAGGTTCCCGGGGGAGATCTAATGAAAAACTGTTTTTT.

Only a few counts were recorded for this clonotype. The chain is built from TRBV7-3 and TRBJ2-5; D remains ambiguous. Trimming removed 1 base at V and 4 bases at J, with 7 bases between. Germline V gene sequence: CDR1 SGHTA, CDR2 FQGTGA. The CDR3 contains 13 residues. The CDR3 here is CASSLRRAETQYF. The DNA for the CDR3 is TGTGCCAGCAGCTTAAGACGCGCAGAGACCCAGTACTTC.